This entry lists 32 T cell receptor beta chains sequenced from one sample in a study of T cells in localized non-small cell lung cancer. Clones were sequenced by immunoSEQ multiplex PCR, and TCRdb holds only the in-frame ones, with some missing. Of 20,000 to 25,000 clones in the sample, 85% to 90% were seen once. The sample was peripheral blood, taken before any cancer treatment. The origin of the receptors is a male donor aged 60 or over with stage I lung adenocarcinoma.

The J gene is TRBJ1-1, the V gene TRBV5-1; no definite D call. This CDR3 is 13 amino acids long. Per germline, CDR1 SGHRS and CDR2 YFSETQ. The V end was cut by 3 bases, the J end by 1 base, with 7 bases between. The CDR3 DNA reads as TGCGCCAGCAGCTCACTCAAGAACACTGAAGCTTTCTTT. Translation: CASSSLKNTEAFF. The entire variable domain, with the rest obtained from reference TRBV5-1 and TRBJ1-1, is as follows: KAGVTQTPRYLIKTRGQQVTLSCSPISGHRSVSWYQQTPGQGLQFLFEYFSETQRNKGNFPGRFSGRQFSNSRSEMNVSTLELGDSALYLCASSSLKNTEAFFGQGTRLTVV.

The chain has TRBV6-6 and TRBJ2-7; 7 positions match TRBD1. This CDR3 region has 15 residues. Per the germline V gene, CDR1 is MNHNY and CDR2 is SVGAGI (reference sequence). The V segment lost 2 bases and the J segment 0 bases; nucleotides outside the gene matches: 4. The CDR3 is CASSYGTDSSYEQYF. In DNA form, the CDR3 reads TGTGCCAGCAGTTACGGGACAGATAGCTCCTACGAGCAGTACTTC.

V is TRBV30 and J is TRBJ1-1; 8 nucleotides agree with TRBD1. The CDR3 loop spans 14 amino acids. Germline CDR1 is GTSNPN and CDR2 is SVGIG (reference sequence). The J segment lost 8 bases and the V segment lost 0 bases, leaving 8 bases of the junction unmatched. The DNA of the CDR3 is TGTGCCTGGAGTGTAAAGGGTAGGACAGGGGAAGCTTTCTTT. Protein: CAWSVKGRTGEAFF.

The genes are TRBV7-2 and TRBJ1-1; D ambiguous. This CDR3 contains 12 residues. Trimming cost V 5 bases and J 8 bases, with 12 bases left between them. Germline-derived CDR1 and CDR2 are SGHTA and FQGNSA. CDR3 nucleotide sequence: TGTGCCAGCAGCAGAGTCAACTTAGAAGCTTTCTTT. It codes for CASSRVNLEAFF.

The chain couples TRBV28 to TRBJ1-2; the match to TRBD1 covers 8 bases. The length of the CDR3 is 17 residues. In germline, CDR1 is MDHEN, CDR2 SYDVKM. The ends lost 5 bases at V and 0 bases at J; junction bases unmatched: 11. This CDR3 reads CASSPRTGSGANYGYTF. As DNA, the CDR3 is TGTGCCAGCAGTCCTCGGACAGGGTCAGGGGCTAACTATGGCTACACCTTC.

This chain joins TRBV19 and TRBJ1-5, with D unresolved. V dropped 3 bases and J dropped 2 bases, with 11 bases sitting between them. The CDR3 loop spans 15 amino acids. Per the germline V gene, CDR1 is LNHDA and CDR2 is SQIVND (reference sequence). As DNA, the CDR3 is TGTGCCAGTAGTATCAATTTTGTGGGCAATCAGCCCCAGCATTTT. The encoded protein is CASSINFVGNQPQHF.

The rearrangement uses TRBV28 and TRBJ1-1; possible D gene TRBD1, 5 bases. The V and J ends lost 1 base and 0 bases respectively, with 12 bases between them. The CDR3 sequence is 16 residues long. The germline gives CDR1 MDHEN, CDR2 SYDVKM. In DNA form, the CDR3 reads TGTGCCAGCAGTTTATCAGGGCCGGGTTTGAACACTGAAGCTTTCTTT. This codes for CASSLSGPGLNTEAFF.

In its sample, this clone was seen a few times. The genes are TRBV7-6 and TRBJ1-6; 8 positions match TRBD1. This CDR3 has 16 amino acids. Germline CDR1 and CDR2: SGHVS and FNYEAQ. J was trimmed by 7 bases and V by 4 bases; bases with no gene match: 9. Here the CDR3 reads CASSSGGQGRNSPLHF. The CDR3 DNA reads TGTGCCAGCAGCTCTGGCGGACAGGGACGGAATTCACCCCTCCACTTT.

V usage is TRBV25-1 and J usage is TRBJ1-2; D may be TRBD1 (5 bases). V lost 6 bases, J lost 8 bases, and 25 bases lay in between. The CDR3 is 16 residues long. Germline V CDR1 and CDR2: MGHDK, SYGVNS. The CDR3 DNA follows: TGTGCCAGCAGCTCACGAGTCTCAGGGTGGGAAGGGGGCTACACCTTC. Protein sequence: CASSSRVSGWEGGYTF.

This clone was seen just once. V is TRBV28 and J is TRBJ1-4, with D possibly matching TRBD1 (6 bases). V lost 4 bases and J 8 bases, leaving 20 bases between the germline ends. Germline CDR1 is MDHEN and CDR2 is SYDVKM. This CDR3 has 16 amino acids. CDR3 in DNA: TGTGCCAGCAGTTCCCCCCCCGGGGGCAGGCCCGAAAAACTGTTTTTT. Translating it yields CASSSPPGGRPEKLFF.

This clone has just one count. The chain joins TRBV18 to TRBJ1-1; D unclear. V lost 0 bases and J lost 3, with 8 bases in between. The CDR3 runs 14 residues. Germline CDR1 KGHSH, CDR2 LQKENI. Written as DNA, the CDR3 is TGTGCCAGCTCACCACCGTGGCGGGACACTGAAGCTTTCTTT. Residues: CASSPPWRDTEAFF.

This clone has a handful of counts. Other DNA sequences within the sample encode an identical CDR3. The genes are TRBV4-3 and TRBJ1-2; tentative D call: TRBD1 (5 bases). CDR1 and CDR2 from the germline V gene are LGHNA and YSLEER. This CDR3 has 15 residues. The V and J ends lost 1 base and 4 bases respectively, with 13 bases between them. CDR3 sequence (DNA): TGCGCCAGCAGCCAAGGAACGGGACGGGGCTATGGCTACACCTTC. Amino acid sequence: CASSQGTGRGYGYTF.

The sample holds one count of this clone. The CDR3 spells CASSRAGALYNEQFF. The CDR3 DNA reads as TGTGCCAGCAGCCGGGCGGGAGCTCTCTACAATGAGCAGTTCTTC. The gene calls are TRBV9 and TRBJ2-1, with 7 bases matching TRBD2. The V segment lost 4 bases and the J segment 3 bases; nucleotides outside the gene matches: 7. This CDR3 has 15 amino acids. CDR1 is SGDLS and CDR2 is YYNGEE in the germline V gene.

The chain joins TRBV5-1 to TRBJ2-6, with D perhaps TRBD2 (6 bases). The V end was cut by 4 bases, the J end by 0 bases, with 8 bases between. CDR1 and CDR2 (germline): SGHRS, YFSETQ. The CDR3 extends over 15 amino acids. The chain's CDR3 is CASSLGGSGANVLTF. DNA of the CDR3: TGCGCCAGCAGCCTCGGGGGCTCTGGGGCCAACGTCCTGACTTTC.

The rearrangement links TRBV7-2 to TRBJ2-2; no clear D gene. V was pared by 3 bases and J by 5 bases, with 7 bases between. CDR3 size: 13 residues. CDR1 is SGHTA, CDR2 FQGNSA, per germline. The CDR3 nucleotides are TGTGCCAGCAGCTTGCAGGTGACCGGGGAGCTGTTTTTT. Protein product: CASSLQVTGELFF.

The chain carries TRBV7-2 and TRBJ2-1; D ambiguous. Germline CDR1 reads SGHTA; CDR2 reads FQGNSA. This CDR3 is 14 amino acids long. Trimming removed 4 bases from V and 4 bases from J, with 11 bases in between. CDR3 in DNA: TGTGCCAGCAGCTCCCAATCGAGTTACAATGAGCAGTTCTTC. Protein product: CASSSQSSYNEQFF. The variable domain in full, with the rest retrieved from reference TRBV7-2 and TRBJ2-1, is GAGVSQSPSNKVTEKGKDVELRCDPISGHTALYWYRQSLGQGLEFLIYFQGNSAPDKSGLPSDRFSAERTGGSVSTLTIQRTQQEDSAVYLCASSSQSSYNEQFFGPGTRLTVL.

The CDR3 region is CSVEGLESDTQYF. The CDR3 nucleotides are TGCAGCGTTGAAGGATTGGAGTCAGATACGCAGTATTTT. The chain employs TRBV29-1 and TRBJ2-3; D is unclear. The CDR3 has 13 amino acids. Trimming removed 1 base from V and 4 bases from J, with 9 bases in between. CDR1 SQVTM and CDR2 ANQGSEA come from the germline V gene.

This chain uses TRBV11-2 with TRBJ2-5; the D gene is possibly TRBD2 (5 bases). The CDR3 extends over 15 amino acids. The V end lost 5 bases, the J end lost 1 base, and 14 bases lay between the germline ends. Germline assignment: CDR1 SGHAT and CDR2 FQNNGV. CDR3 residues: CASSPEAGLQETQYF. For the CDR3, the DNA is TGTGCCAGCAGCCCCGAGGCAGGACTCCAAGAGACCCAGTACTTC.

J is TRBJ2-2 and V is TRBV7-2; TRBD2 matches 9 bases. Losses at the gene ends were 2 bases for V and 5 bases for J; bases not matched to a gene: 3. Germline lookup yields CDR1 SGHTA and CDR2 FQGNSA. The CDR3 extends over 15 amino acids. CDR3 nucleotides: TGTGCCAGCAGCTTAACTAGCGGGTATACCGGGGAGCTGTTTTTT. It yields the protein CASSLTSGYTGELFF. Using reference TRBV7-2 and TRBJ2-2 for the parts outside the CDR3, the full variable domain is GAGVSQSPSNKVTEKGKDVELRCDPISGHTALYWYRQSLGQGLEFLIYFQGNSAPDKSGLPSDRFSAERTGGSVSTLTIQRTQQEDSAVYLCASSLTSGYTGELFFGEGSRLTVL.

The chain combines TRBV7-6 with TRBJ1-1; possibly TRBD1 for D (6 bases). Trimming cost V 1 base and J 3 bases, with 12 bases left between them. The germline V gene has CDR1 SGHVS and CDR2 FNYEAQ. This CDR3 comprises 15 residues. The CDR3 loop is CASSLDRGADTEAFF. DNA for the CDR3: TGTGCCAGCAGCTTAGACCGGGGGGCTGACACTGAAGCTTTCTTT.

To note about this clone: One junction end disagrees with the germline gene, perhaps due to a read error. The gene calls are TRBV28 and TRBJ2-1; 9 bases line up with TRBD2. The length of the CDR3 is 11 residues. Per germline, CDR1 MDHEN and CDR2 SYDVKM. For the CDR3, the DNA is TGTGCCAGCAGTTTTAGCGGGAGAACGATCTTC. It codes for CASSFSGRTIF. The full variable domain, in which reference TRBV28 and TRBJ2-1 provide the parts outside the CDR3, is DVKVTQSSRYLVKRTGEKVFLECVQDMDHENMFWYRQDPGLGLRLIYFSYDVKMKEKGDIPEGYSVSREKKERFSLILESASTNQTSMYLCASSFSGRTIFGPGTRLTVL.

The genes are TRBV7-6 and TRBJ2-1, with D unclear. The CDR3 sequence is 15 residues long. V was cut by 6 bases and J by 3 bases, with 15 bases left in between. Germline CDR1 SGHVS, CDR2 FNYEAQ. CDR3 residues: CASSPSTAHYNEQFF. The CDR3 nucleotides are TGTGCCAGCAGTCCCTCGACTGCGCACTACAATGAGCAGTTCTTC.

CDR3 nucleotides: TGCGCCAGCAGCTATACGATGACAGGGTCTACCTACGAGCAGTACTTC. Its translation: CASSYTMTGSTYEQYF. This chain uses TRBV5-1 with TRBJ2-7; 7 nucleotides align to TRBD1. V gave up 3 bases and J gave up 2 bases; unmatched junction bases: 11. CDR3 length: 16 residues. CDR1 is SGHRS, CDR2 YFSETQ, per germline.

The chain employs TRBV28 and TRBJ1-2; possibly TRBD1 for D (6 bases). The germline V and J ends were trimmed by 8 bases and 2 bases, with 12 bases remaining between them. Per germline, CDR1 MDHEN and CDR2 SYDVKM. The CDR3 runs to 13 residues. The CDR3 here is CASHDRINYGYTF. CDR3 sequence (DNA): TGTGCCAGCCACGACAGGATAAACTATGGCTACACCTTC.

CDR3 sequence reads: CASSLVGGANEKLFF. CDR3 nucleotides: TGCGCCAGCAGCTTGGTTGGAGGTGCTAATGAAAAACTGTTTTTT. This chain joins TRBV5-1 and TRBJ1-4; D is unclear. This CDR3 contains 15 residues. Germline V CDR1 and CDR2: SGHRS, YFSETQ. The ends were cut back, 0 bases at V and 3 bases at J, with 9 bases in the middle.

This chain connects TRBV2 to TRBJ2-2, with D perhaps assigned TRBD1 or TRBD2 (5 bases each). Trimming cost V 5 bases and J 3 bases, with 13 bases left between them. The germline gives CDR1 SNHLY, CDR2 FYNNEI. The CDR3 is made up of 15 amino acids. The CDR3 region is CASSWGNSDTGELFF. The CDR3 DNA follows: TGTGCCAGCAGTTGGGGGAATTCGGACACCGGGGAGCTGTTTTTT.

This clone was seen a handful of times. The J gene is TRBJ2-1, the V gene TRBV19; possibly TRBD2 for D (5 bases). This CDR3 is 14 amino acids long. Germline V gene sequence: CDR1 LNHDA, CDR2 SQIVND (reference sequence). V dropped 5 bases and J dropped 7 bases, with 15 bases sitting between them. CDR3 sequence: CASSPRGLGNEQFF. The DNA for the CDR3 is TGTGCCAGTAGTCCCCGCGGGCTAGGGAATGAGCAGTTCTTC.

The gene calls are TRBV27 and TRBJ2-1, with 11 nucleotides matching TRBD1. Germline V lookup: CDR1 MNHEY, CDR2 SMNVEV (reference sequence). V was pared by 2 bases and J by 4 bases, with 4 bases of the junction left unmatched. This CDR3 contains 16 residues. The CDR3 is CASSLRGTGGYNEQFF. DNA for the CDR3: TGTGCCAGCAGTTTAAGGGGGACAGGGGGATACAATGAGCAGTTCTTC.

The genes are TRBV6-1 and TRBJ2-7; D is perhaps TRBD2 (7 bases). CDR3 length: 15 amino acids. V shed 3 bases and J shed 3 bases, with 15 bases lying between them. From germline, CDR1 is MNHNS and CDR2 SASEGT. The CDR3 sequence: CASSDWGGLIYEQYF. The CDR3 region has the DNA TGTGCCAGCAGTGATTGGGGGGGCCTCATCTACGAGCAGTACTTC.

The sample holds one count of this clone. The CDR3 here is CASSPRGPYEQYF. The DNA of the CDR3 is TGTGCCAGCAGCCCACGAGGCCCCTACGAGCAGTACTTC. The chain employs TRBV7-6 and TRBJ2-7; D is ambiguous. Germline CDR1 SGHVS, CDR2 FNYEAQ. The CDR3 has 13 residues. Trimming shortened V by 5 bases and J by 2 bases, and 10 bases separated the two germline ends.

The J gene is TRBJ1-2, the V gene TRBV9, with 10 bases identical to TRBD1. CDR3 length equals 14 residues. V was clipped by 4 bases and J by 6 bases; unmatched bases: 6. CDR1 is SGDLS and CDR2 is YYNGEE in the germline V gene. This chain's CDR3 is CASSPTGQGHGYTF. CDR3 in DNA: TGTGCCAGCAGCCCAACGGGACAGGGGCATGGCTACACCTTC.

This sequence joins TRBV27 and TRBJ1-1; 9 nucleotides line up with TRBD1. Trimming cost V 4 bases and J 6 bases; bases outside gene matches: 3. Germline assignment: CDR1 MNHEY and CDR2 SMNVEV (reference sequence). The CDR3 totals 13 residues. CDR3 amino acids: CASSYRGRAEAFF. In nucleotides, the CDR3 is TGTGCCAGCAGTTACAGGGGGCGCGCTGAAGCTTTCTTT.